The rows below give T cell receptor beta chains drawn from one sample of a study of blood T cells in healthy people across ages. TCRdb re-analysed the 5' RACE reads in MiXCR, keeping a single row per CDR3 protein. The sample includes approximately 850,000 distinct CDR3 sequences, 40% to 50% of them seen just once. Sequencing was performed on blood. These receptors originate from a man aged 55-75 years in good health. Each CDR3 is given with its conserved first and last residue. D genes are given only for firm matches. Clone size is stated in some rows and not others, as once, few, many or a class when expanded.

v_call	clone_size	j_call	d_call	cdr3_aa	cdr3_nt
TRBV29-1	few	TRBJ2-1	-	CSATRGGAGAYEQFF	TGCAGCGCCACACGAGGGGGGGCCGGGGCTTATGAGCAGTTCTTC
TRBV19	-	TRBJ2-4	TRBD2	CASSLGSSGGPAKNIQYF	TGTGCCAGTAGTCTCGGGTCTAGCGGGGGGCCCGCCAAAAACATTCAGTACTTC
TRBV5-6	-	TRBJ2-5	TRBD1	CASSSGTASRKTQYF	TGTGCCAGCAGCTCCGGGACAGCATCAAGAAAGACCCAGTACTTC
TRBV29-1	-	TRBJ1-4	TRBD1	CSVDAGGGEKLFF	TGCAGCGTTGACGCAGGGGGCGGTGAAAAACTGTTTTTT
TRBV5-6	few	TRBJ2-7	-	CASSLWERGYEQYF	TGTGCCAGCAGCTTGTGGGAGAGGGGCTACGAGCAGTACTTC
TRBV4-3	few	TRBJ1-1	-	CASSQSQNTEAFF	TGCGCCAGCAGCCAGTCACAGAACACTGAAGCTTTCTTT
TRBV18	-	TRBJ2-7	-	CASSMDSLGEQYF	TGTGCCAGCTCAATGGACAGTCTCGGCGAGCAGTACTTC
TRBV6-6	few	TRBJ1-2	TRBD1	CASSNRQGAGYTF	TGTGCCAGCAGTAACCGACAGGGAGCGGGCTACACCTTC
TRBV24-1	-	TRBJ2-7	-	CATSGIWAGSSYNEQYF	TGTGCCACCAGTGGAATTTGGGCAGGGAGCTCCTACAATGAGCAGTACTTC
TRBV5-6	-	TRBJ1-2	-	CASSPWTSRRSYGYTF	TGTGCCAGCAGCCCGTGGACAAGCCGTAGGTCTTATGGCTACACCTTC
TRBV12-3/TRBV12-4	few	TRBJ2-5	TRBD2	CASIYSGGPQETQYF	TGTGCCAGCATATATAGCGGGGGGCCACAAGAGACCCAGTACTTC
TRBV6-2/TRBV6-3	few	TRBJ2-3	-	CASSYPRPADTQYF	TGTGCCAGCAGTTACCCGCGTCCCGCAGATACGCAGTATTTT
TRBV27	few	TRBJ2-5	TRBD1	CASSSRDRAFETQYF	TGTGCCAGCAGTTCCCGGGACAGGGCGTTCGAGACCCAGTACTTC
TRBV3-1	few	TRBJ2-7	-	CASSQGYDRHEQYF	TGTGCCAGCAGCCAAGGATACGACAGACACGAGCAGTACTTC
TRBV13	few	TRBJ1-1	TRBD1	CASSGGQITEAFF	TGTGCCAGCAGCGGGGGACAGATCACTGAAGCTTTCTTT
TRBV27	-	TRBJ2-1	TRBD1	CASSATGTGQFF	TGTGCCAGCAGCGCAACCGGGACAGGGCAGTTCTTC
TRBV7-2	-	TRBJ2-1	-	CASSLGFSSYNEQFF	TGTGCCAGCAGCTTGGGCTTCAGCTCCTACAATGAGCAGTTCTTC
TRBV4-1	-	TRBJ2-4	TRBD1	CAGSPHSVGTGDKNIQYF	TGCGCCGGCAGCCCCCATTCTGTGGGGACAGGGGACAAAAACATTCAGTACTTC
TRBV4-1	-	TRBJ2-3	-	CASSPTQVGLPPISTDTQYF	TGCGCCAGCAGCCCCACACAAGTTGGCCTCCCCCCTATTAGCACAGATACGCAGTATTTT
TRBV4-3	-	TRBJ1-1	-	CASRRGPGTEAFF	TGCGCCAGCCGCCGGGGGCCAGGTACTGAAGCTTTCTTT
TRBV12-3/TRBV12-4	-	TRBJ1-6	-	CASSLVRGGGNSPLHF	TGTGCCAGCAGTTTAGTCCGGGGCGGGGGTAATTCACCCCTCCACTTT
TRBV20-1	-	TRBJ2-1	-	CSARGPANEQFF	TGCAGTGCTAGAGGCCCTGCAAATGAGCAGTTCTTC
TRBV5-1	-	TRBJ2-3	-	CASSLERETDTQYF	TGCGCCAGCAGCTTAGAAAGAGAAACAGATACGCAGTATTTT
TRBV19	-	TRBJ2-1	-	CASSGTSGDEQFF	TGTGCCAGTAGTGGGACCTCGGGCGATGAGCAGTTCTTC